This paragraph reports one TCR beta chain. Its antigen is not known. V was clipped by 4 bases and J by 0 bases, with 13 bases between them. Germline V CDR1 and CDR2: WSHSY, SAAADI. The CDR3 has 15 residues. Sequencing was performed with immunoSEQ multiplex PCR; in TCRdb, only in-frame clones are kept and a portion is missing. The table has tens of thousands of clones, around two fifths seen once. The data are from a study of neoadjuvant anti-PD-1 for oral cavity cancer. Study-level information: Non-progressing patients received a fourth nivolumab dose near day 43, then surgery on days 50-56.

The time point: after neoadjuvant nivolumab, at surgical resection. Cohort: HPV-negative, locally advanced oral cavity squamous cell carcinoma patients. Broader study findings: Higher pretreatment Treg/Th17 ratios tracked higher pretreatment blood clonality. With a few patients per group, TCR findings need larger cohorts.

Sample: tumor tissue, taken after nivolumab (anti-PD-1) treatment. V gene TRBV10-2 combines with J gene TRBJ2-7; a weak D match, TRBD2 (5 bases). The sequence was obtained from a person aged 40 to 85 with oral cavity squamous cell carcinoma. The CDR3, as DNA: TGCGCCAGCAGTGCTAGAGCGGTTAGCTCCTACGAGCAGTACTTC. Its protein is CASSARAVSSYEQYF.